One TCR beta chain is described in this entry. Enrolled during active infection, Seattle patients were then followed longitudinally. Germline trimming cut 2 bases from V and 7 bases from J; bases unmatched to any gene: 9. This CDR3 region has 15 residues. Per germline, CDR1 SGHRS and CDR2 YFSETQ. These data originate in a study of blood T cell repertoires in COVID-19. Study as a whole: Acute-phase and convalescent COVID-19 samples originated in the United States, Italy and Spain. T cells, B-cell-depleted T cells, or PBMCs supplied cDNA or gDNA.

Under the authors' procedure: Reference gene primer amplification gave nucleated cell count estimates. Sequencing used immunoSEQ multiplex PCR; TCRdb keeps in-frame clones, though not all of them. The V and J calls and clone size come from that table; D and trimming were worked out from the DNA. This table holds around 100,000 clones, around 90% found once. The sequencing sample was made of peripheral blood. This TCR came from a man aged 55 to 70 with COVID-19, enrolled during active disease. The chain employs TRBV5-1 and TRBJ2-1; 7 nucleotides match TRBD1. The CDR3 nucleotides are TGCGCCAGCAGCTTTGACAGGGTTGGAAGGAATGAGCAGTTCTTC. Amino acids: CASSFDRVGRNEQFF.